The following is a T cell receptor (beta chain) sequence with its context. V was pared by 2 bases and J by 5 bases, with 13 bases between. The germline V gene has CDR1 SQVTM and CDR2 ANQGSEA. The CDR3 totals 13 residues. These data originate in a study of a mutant IDH1 vaccine in newly diagnosed glioma. Time point indicated: baseline, week 1 (first vaccination visit). Regarding treatment: pre-vaccination baseline after standard-of-care therapy. Generated by immunoSEQ multiplex PCR, the TCRdb table keeps only in-frame clones and is missing some. Among fewer than 100,000 clones, approximately 90% were seen once, and the ten largest hold less than 0.65%.

The sequence was obtained from a woman between 50 and 59 years old with glioma. This sample comprised PBMCs, obtained from a glioma patient treated with radiotherapy, temozolomide or both. This chain connects TRBV29-1 to TRBJ2-7; weak D call: TRBD2 (6 bases). CDR3 sequence reads: CSVEIGGSDEQYF. The CDR3 DNA reads as TGCAGCGTTGAAATCGGGGGATCGGACGAGCAGTACTTC.